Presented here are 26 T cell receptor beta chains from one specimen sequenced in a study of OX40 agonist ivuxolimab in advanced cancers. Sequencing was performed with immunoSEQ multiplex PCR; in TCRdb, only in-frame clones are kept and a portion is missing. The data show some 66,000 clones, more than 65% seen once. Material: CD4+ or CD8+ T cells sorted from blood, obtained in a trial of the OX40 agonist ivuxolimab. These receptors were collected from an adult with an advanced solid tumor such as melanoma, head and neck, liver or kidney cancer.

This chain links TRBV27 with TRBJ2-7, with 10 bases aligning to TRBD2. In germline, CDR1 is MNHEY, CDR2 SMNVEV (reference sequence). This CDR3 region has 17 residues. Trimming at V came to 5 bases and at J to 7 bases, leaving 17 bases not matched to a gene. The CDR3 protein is CASSQTLAGGFPLEQYV. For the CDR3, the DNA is TGTGCCAGCAGTCAGACTTTAGCGGGGGGCTTTCCTTTGGAGCAGTACGTC.

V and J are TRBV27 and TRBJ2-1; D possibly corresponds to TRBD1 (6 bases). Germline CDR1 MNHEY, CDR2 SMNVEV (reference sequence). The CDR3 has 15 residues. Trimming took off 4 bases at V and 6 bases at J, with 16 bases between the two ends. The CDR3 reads CASSSIRGALNEQFF. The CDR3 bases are TGTGCCAGCAGTTCAATCAGGGGAGCCCTCAATGAGCAGTTCTTC.

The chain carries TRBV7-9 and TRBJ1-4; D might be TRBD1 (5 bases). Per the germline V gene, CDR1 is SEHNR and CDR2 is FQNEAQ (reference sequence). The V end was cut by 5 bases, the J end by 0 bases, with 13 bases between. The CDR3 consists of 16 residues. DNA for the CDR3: TGTGCCAGCAGCCCGGCAGACAGCGCAACTAATGAAAAACTGTTTTTT. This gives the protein CASSPADSATNEKLFF.

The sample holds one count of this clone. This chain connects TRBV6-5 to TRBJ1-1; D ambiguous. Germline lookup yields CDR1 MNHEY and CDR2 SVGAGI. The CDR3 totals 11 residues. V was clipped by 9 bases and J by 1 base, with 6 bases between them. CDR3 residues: CASVGNTEAFF. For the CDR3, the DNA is TGTGCCAGTGTGGGGAACACTGAAGCTTTCTTT.

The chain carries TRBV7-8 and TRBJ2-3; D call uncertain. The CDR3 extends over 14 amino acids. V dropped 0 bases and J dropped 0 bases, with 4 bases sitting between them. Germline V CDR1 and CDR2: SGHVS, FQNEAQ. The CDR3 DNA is TGTGCCAGCAGCTTAGCGCCTAGCACAGATACGCAGTATTTT. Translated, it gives CASSLAPSTDTQYF.

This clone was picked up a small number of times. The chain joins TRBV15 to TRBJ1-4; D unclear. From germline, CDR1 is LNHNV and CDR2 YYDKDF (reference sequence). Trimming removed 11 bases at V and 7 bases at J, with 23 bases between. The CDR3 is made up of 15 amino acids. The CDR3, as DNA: TGTGCCGTCAAGCGTTCGGGGATTACGAGTGAAAAACTGTTTTTT. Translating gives CAVKRSGITSEKLFF. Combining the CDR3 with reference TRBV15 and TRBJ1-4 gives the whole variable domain DAMVIQNPRYQVTQFGKPVTLSCSQTLNHNVMYWYQQKSSQAPKLLFHYYDKDFNNEADTPDNFQSRRPNTSFCFLDIRSPGLGDTAMYLCAVKRSGITSEKLFFGSGTQLSVL.

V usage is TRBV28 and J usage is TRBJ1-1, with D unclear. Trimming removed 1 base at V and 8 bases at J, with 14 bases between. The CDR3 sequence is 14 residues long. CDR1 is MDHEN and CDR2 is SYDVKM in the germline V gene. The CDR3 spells CASSLFGGDVEAFF. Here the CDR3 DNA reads TGTGCCAGCAGTTTATTCGGCGGAGATGTGGAAGCTTTCTTT.

This chain's CDR3 is CASSLSRVRDEQFF. In DNA, the CDR3 is TGTGCCAGCAGCTTGTCCAGGGTACGCGATGAGCAGTTCTTC. V is TRBV5-4 and J is TRBJ2-1, with D perhaps TRBD1 (5 bases). V was shortened by 1 base and J by 8 bases, with 13 bases between the two germline ends. The CDR3 is 14 residues long. CDR1 and CDR2 from the germline V gene are SGHNT and YYREEE (reference sequence).

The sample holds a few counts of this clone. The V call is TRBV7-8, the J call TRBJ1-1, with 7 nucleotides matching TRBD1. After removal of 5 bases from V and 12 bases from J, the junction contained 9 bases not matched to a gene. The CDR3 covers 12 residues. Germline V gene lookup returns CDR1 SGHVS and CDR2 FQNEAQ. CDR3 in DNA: TGTGCCAGCAGCGCAAGAGACAGGGTACCTTTCTTT. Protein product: CASSARDRVPFF. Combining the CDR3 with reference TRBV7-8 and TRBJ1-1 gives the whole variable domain GAGVSQSPRYKVAKRGQDVALRCDPISGHVSLFWYQQALGQGPEFLTYFQNEAQLDKSGLPSDRFFAERPEGSVSTLKIQRTQQEDSAVYLCASSARDRVPFFGQGTRLTVV.

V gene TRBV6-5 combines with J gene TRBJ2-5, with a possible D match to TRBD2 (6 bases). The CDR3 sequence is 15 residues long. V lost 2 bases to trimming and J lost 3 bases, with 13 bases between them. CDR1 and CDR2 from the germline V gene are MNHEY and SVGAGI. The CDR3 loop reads CASSYTTGLKETQYF. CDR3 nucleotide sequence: TGTGCCAGCAGTTACACGACCGGACTAAAAGAGACCCAGTACTTC.

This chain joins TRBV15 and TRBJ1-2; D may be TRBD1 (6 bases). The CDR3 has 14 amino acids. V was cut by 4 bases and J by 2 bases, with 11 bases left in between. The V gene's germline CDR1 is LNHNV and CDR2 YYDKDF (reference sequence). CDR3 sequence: CATSKDRQNYGYTF. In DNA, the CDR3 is TGTGCCACCAGCAAGGACAGACAGAACTATGGCTACACCTTC.

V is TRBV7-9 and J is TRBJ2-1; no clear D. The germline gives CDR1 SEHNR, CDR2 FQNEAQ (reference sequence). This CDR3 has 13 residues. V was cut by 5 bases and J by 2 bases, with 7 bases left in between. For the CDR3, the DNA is TGTGCCAGCAGCCTTGGGACCTACAATGAGCAGTTCTTC. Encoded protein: CASSLGTYNEQFF.

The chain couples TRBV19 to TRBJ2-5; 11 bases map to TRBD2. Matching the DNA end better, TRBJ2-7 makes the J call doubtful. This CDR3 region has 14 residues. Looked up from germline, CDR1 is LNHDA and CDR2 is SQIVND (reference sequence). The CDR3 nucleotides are TGTGCCAGTAGTATACTAGCGGGAGGTGGCGAGCAGTACTTC. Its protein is CASSILAGGGEQYF.

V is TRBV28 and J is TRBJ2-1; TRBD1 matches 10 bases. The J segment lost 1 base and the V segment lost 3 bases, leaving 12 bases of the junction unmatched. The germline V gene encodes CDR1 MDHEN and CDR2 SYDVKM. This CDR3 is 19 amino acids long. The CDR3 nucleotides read TGTGCCAGCAGTTTCCGGCGACAGGGGGCGTTTGAGTCCTACAATGAGCAGTTCTTC. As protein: CASSFRRQGAFESYNEQFF.

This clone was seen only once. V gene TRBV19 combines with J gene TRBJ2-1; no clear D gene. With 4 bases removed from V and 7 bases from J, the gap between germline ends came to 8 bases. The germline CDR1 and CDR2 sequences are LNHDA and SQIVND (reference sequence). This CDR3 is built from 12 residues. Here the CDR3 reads CASSTVGNEQFF. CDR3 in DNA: TGTGCCAGTAGTACAGTAGGGAATGAGCAGTTCTTC.

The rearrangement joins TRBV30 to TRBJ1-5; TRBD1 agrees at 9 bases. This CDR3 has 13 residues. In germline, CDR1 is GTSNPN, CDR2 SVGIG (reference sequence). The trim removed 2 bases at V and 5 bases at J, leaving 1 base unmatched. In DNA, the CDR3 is TGTGCCTGGAGTCACAGGGGGCATCAGCCCCAGCATTTT. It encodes CAWSHRGHQPQHF.

CDR3: CASSIGTVATNEKLFF. The CDR3 region has the DNA TGCGCCAGCAGCATAGGGACAGTTGCAACTAATGAAAAACTGTTTTTT. The V gene is TRBV5-1, the J gene TRBJ1-4; 7 bases are a match to TRBD1. Germline CDR1 SGHRS, CDR2 YFSETQ. J was trimmed by 0 bases and V by 4 bases; bases with no gene match: 6. The length of the CDR3 is 16 residues.

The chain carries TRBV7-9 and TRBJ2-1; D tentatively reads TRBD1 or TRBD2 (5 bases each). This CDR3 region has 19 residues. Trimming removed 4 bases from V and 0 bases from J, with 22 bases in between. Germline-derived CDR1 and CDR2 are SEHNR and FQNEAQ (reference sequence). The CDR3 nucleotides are TGTGCCAGCAGCTCTTCGGGGCCCCTACGCGCGGACTCCTACAATGAGCAGTTCTTC. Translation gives CASSSSGPLRADSYNEQFF. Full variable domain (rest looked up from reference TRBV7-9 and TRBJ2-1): DTGVSQNPRHKITKRGQNVTFRCDPISEHNRLYWYRQTLGQGPEFLTYFQNEAQLEKSRLLSDRFSAERPKGSFSTLEIQRTEQGDSAMYLCASSSSGPLRADSYNEQFFGPGTRLTVL.

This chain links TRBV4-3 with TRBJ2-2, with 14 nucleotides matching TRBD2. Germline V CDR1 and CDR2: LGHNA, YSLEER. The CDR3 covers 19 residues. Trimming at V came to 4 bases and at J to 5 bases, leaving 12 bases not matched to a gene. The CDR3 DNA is TGCGCCAGCAGCCTCACTCTGGGACTAGCGGGAGTTGGAACCGGGGAGCTGTTTTTT. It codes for CASSLTLGLAGVGTGELFF.

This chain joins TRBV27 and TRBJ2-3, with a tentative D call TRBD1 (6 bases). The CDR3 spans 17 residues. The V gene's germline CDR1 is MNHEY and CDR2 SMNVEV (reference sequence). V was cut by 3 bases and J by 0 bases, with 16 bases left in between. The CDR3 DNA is TGTGCCAGCAGTTTTGTGTTGGTCGGGACAAGCACAGATACGCAGTATTTT. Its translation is CASSFVLVGTSTDTQYF.

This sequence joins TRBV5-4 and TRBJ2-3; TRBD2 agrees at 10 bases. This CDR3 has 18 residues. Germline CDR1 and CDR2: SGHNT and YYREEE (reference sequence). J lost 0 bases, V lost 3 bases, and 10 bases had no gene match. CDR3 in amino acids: CASSSGLASPSSTDTQYF. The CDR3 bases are TGTGCCAGCAGCTCGGGACTAGCGTCGCCCTCTAGCACAGATACGCAGTATTTT.

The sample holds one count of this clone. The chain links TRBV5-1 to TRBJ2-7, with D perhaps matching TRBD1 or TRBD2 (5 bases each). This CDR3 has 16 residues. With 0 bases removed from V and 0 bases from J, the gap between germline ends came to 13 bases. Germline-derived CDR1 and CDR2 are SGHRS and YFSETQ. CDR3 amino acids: CASSLGGASSSYEQYF. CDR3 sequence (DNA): TGCGCCAGCAGCTTGGGAGGGGCATCCTCCTCCTACGAGCAGTACTTC.

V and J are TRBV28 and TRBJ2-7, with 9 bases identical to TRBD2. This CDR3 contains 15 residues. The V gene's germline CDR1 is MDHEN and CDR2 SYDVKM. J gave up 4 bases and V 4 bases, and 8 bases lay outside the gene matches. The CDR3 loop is CASSYRPLAGYEQYF. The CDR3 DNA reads TGTGCCAGCAGTTATAGGCCGCTAGCGGGATACGAGCAGTACTTC.

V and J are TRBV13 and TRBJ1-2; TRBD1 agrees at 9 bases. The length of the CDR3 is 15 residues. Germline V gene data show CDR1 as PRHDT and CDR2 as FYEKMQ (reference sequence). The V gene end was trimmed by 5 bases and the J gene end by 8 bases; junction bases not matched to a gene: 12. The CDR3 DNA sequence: TGTGCCAGCAGCCGACAAGGGGACAGGGAAAAGGGCTACACCTTC. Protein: CASSRQGDREKGYTF. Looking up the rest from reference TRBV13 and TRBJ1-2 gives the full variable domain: AAGVIQSPRHLIKEKRETATLKCYPIPRHDTVYWYQQGPGQDPQFLISFYEKMQSDKGSIPDRFSAQQFSDYHSELNMSSLELGDSALYFCASSRQGDREKGYTFGSGTRLTVV.

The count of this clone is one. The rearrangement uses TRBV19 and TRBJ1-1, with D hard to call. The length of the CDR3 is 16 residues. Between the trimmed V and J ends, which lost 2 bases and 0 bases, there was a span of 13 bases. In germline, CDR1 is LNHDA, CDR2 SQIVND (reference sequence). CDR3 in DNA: TGTGCCAGTAGTATATATGGCGAGCCTGTGAACACTGAAGCTTTCTTT. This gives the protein CASSIYGEPVNTEAFF.

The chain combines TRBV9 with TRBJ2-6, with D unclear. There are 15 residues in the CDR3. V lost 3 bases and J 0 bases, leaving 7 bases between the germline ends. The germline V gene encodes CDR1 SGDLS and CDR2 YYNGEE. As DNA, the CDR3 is TGTGCCAGCAGCGACATACACTCTGGGGCCAACGTCCTGACTTTC. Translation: CASSDIHSGANVLTF. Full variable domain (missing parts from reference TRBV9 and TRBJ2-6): DSGVTQTPKHLITATGQRVTLRCSPRSGDLSVYWYQQSLDQGLQFLIQYYNGEERAKGNILERFSAQQFPDLHSELNLSSLELGDSALYFCASSDIHSGANVLTFGAGSRLTVL.